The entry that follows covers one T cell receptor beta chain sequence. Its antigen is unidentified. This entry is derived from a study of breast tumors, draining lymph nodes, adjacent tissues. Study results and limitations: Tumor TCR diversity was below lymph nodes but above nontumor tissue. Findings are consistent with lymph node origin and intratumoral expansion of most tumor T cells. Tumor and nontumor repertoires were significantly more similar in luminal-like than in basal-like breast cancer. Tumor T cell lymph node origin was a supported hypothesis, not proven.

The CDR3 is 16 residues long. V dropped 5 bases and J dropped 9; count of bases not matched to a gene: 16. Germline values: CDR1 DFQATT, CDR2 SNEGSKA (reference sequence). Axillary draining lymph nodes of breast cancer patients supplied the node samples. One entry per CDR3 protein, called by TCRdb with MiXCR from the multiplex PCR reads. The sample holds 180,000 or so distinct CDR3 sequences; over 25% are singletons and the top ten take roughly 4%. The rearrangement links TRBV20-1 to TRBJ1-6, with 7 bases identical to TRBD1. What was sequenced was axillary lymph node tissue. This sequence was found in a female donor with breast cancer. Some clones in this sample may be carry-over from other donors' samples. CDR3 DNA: TGCAGTGCTGGCCCCATACAGGGGAGGAGAAGTTCACCCCTCCACTTT. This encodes CSAGPIQGRRSSPLHF.